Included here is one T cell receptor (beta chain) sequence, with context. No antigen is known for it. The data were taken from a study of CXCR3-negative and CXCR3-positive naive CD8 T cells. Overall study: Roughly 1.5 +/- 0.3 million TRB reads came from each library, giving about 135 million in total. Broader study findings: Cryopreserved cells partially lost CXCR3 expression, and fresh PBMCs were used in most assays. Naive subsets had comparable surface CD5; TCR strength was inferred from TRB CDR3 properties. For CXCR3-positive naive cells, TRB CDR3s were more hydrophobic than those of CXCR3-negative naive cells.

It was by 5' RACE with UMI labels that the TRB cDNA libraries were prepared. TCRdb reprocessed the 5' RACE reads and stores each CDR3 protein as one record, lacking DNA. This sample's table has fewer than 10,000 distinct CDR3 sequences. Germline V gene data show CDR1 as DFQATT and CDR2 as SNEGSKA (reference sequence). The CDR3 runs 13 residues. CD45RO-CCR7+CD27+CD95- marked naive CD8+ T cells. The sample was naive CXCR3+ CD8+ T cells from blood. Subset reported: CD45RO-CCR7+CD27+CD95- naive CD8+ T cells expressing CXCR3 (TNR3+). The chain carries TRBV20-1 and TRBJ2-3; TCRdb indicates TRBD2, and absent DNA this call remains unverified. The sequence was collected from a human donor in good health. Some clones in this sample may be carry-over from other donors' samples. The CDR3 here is CSPWTSATDTQYF.